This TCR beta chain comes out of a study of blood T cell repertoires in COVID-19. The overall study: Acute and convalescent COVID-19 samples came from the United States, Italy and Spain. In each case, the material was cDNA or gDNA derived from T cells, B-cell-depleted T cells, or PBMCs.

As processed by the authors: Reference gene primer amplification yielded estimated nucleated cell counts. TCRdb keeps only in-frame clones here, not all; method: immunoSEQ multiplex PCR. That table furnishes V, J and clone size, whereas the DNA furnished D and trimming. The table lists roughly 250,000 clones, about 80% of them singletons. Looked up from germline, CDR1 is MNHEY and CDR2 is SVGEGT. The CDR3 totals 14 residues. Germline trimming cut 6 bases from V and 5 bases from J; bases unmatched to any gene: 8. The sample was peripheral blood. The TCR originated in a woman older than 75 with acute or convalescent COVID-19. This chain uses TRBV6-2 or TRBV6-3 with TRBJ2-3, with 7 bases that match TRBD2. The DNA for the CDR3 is TGTGCCAGCAGCGCCAACCTAGCGGTAGATACGCAGTATTTT. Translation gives CASSANLAVDTQYF.